The 10 T cell receptor beta chains below come from one sample, sequenced in a study of beta chain features in type 1 diabetes. The study's findings and limits: Moderate but significant shortening of TCRB CDR3s was recorded in all four CD4+ subsets from Type 1 diabetes patients.

Investigators reverse transcribed all isolated RNA, so they sequenced expressed TCRB transcripts. Here immunoSEQ multiplex PCR was the method, and the copy in TCRdb shows in-frame clones only, minus some. The data hold fewer than 400,000 clones, with about a tenth observed a single time. Which antigens these TCRs recognize remains unknown. Sequencing input: central memory CD4+ T cells from blood. These receptors were collected from a man aged 25 to 40 with type 1 diabetes.

The chain employs TRBV27 and TRBJ2-1; weak D call: TRBD1 (8 bases). V lost 7 bases and J lost 2, with 15 bases in between. The CDR3 covers 15 residues. Germline CDR1 and CDR2: MNHEY and SMNVEV (reference sequence). The CDR3: CASTRGRGPYNEQFF. The DNA of the CDR3 is TGTGCCAGCACCAGGGGGCGGGGGCCCTACAATGAGCAGTTCTTC.

This clone was observed a handful of times. The chain has TRBV6-5 and TRBJ2-5, with 9 bases matching TRBD2. The CDR3 length is 14 residues. Trimming took 7 bases from V and 5 from J; bases not matched to a gene: 8. Germline CDR1 reads MNHEY; CDR2 reads SVGAGI. The CDR3: CASTSGILGETQYF. CDR3 DNA: TGTGCCAGCACTAGCGGGATACTCGGGGAGACCCAGTACTTC.

In its sample, this clone was seen a few times. A read error may account for a junction end that differs from germline. The chain uses TRBV6-5 and TRBJ1-1, with TRBD1 matching 9 bases. CDR3 length equals 14 residues. Germline assignment: CDR1 MNHEY and CDR2 SVGAGI. Here the CDR3 reads CASSSGTGNAEAFF. The CDR3, as DNA: TGTGCCAGCAGTTCCGGGACAGGGAACGCTGAAGCTTTCTTT.

The genes are TRBV15 and TRBJ2-1; a possible D gene is TRBD1 (6 bases). There are 14 residues in the CDR3. V was clipped by 1 base and J by 8 bases, with 12 bases between them. CDR1 LNHNV and CDR2 YYDKDF come from the germline V gene (reference sequence). In DNA form, the CDR3 reads TGTGCCACCAGCAGAGCCGGGACAATCCATGAGCAGTTCTTC. Translating it yields CATSRAGTIHEQFF.

This rearrangement joins TRBV30 to TRBJ1-3; 7 bases line up with TRBD1. The germline CDR1 and CDR2 sequences are GTSNPN and SVGIG (reference sequence). Trimming at V came to 0 bases and at J to 0 bases, leaving 5 bases not matched to a gene. This CDR3 has 16 residues. In nucleotides, the CDR3 is TGTGCCTGGAGTGTACGGTCAGGGGGCTCTGGAAACACCATATATTTT. It encodes CAWSVRSGGSGNTIYF.

The rearrangement uses TRBV2 and TRBJ2-7; 11 positions agree with TRBD1. This CDR3 region has 13 residues. V shed 8 bases and J 3 bases; nucleotides not matched to a gene: 3. Germline V gene data show CDR1 as SNHLY and CDR2 as FYNNEI. This CDR3 reads CASGGTGGYEQYF. The CDR3 nucleotides are TGTGCCAGCGGGGGGACAGGGGGCTACGAGCAGTACTTC.

V is TRBV6-6 and J is TRBJ1-4, with D possibly being TRBD1 (5 bases). Germline V CDR1 and CDR2: MNHNY, SVGAGI (reference sequence). This CDR3 is built from 12 residues. V was trimmed by 9 bases and J by 9 bases, leaving 14 bases between them. For the CDR3, the DNA is TGTGCCAGTCGCTCGGGGGTGCAAAAACTGTTTTTT. It codes for CASRSGVQKLFF.

This sequence joins TRBV6-1 and TRBJ2-4; 7 nucleotides match TRBD2. Unmatched junction bases numbered 6, after V lost 4 bases and J lost 9 bases. This CDR3 is 13 amino acids long. The germline gives CDR1 MNHNS, CDR2 SASEGT. CDR3 sequence: CASSAERGTIQYF. The CDR3 DNA reads as TGTGCCAGCAGTGCGGAGCGGGGAACCATTCAGTACTTC.

This clone was seen only a few times. This rearrangement joins TRBV5-5 to TRBJ2-7; 9 nucleotides agree with TRBD2. V trimming: 2 bases; J trimming: 2 bases; junction bases outside the gene matches: 5. Per germline, CDR1 SGHKS and CDR2 YYEKEE (reference sequence). The CDR3 totals 15 residues. Written as DNA, the CDR3 is TGTGCCAGCAGCTTAAGTTCTAGCGGGGCCTACGAGCAGTACTTC. Protein product: CASSLSSSGAYEQYF.

This clone was counted many times. Here the CDR3 reads CASHDRGGSYEQYF. CDR3 nucleotide sequence: TGTGCCAGCCACGACAGGGGAGGCTCCTACGAGCAGTACTTC. The chain links TRBV18 to TRBJ2-7; TRBD1 matches at 8 bases. The CDR3 loop spans 14 amino acids. From germline, CDR1 is KGHSH and CDR2 LQKENI. V lost 8 bases, J lost 0 bases, and 6 bases stayed unmatched.